These T cell receptor beta chains were read from a single sample in a study of cytomegalovirus exposure and HLA in healthy donors. Data came from immunoSEQ multiplex PCR; TCRdb stores just in-frame clones and leaves some out. The sample has 150,000 to 200,000 clones, over 75% seen once. Sequenced: PBMCs. The receptors stem from a female donor in good health and CMV-seronegative. Both conserved end residues are part of each CDR3. A D gene is named only where the DNA matches it firmly. The size of a clone is reported for some rows only, either as once, few or many, or as a class for expanded clones.

j_gene: TRBJ1-1
abundance: .
v_gene: TRBV5-1
d_gene: .
CDR3aa: CASSLVSNTEAFF
CDR3nt: TGCGCCAGCAGCTTGGTGTCTAACACTGAAGCTTTCTTT

j_gene: TRBJ2-7
abundance: .
v_gene: TRBV30
d_gene: TRBD2
CDR3aa: CAWSVASGRATYEQYF
CDR3nt: TGTGCCTGGAGTGTAGCTAGCGGGAGGGCCACGTACGAGCAGTACTTC

j_gene: TRBJ1-4
abundance: .
v_gene: TRBV7-2
d_gene: TRBD1
CDR3aa: CASSSGDRVNEKLFF
CDR3nt: TGTGCCAGCAGCTCCGGGGACAGGGTTAATGAAAAACTGTTTTTT

j_gene: TRBJ2-7
abundance: .
v_gene: TRBV25-1
d_gene: .
CDR3aa: CASSEQVYEQYF
CDR3nt: TGTGCCAGCAGTGAACAGGTATACGAGCAGTACTTC

j_gene: TRBJ2-5
abundance: .
v_gene: TRBV6-5
d_gene: TRBD2
CDR3aa: CASWGRGDQETQYF
CDR3nt: TGTGCCAGCTGGGGGAGGGGAGACCAAGAGACCCAGTACTTC

j_gene: TRBJ1-1
abundance: few
v_gene: TRBV7-8
d_gene: .
CDR3aa: CASSRTANTEAFF
CDR3nt: TGTGCCAGCAGCAGGACAGCGAACACTGAAGCTTTCTTT

j_gene: TRBJ2-7
abundance: .
v_gene: TRBV6-5
d_gene: TRBD1
CDR3aa: CASRPTGGEQYF
CDR3nt: TGTGCCAGCAGACCCACAGGGGGCGAACAGTACTTC

j_gene: TRBJ2-3
abundance: .
v_gene: TRBV4-1
d_gene: TRBD2
CDR3aa: CASSLGTSHYAADTQYF
CDR3nt: TGCGCCAGCAGCCTAGGGACTAGCCATTATGCTGCAGATACGCAGTATTTT

j_gene: TRBJ1-5
abundance: .
v_gene: TRBV9
d_gene: .
CDR3aa: CASSVGGAEDQPQHF
CDR3nt: TGTGCCAGCAGCGTTGGTGGGGCAGAGGATCAGCCCCAGCATTTT

j_gene: TRBJ2-1
abundance: .
v_gene: TRBV7-9
d_gene: .
CDR3aa: CASESGGEYNEQFF
CDR3nt: TGTGCCAGCGAGAGCGGAGGGGAATACAATGAGCAGTTCTTC

j_gene: TRBJ2-3
abundance: .
v_gene: TRBV28
d_gene: .
CDR3aa: CASSLRFQRPDTQYF
CDR3nt: TGTGCCAGCAGTTTACGATTCCAGCGGCCAGATACGCAGTATTTT

j_gene: TRBJ2-5
abundance: once
v_gene: TRBV27
d_gene: .
CDR3aa: CAGSFWGDQETQYF
CDR3nt: TGTGCCGGCTCGTTTTGGGGCGATCAAGAGACCCAGTACTTC

j_gene: TRBJ2-3
abundance: .
v_gene: TRBV19
d_gene: .
CDR3aa: CASGQPNTDTQYF
CDR3nt: TGTGCCAGCGGACAGCCGAACACAGATACGCAGTATTTT

j_gene: TRBJ2-2
abundance: .
v_gene: TRBV2
d_gene: .
CDR3aa: CASKASENTGELFF
CDR3nt: TGTGCCAGCAAAGCTAGCGAGAACACCGGGGAGCTGTTTTTT

j_gene: TRBJ2-1
abundance: .
v_gene: TRBV30
d_gene: TRBD2
CDR3aa: CAWSVTSGRYNEQFF
CDR3nt: TGTGCCTGGAGCGTTACTAGCGGGAGATACAATGAGCAGTTCTTC

j_gene: TRBJ1-1
abundance: .
v_gene: TRBV2
d_gene: .
CDR3aa: CASSEARQFEAFF
CDR3nt: TGTGCCAGCAGTGAAGCTCGTCAGTTTGAAGCTTTCTTT

j_gene: TRBJ1-1
abundance: .
v_gene: TRBV6-5
d_gene: .
CDR3aa: CASSYAVGGTEAFF
CDR3nt: TGTGCCAGCAGTTACGCAGTGGGGGGAACTGAAGCTTTCTTT

j_gene: TRBJ1-5
abundance: .
v_gene: TRBV6-1
d_gene: .
CDR3aa: CASSEDSGTNQPQHF
CDR3nt: TGTGCCAGCAGTGAAGACTCGGGGACTAATCAGCCCCAGCATTTT

j_gene: TRBJ1-1
abundance: .
v_gene: TRBV11-1
d_gene: TRBD1
CDR3aa: CASSLSAGGIGAFF
CDR3nt: TGTGCCAGCAGCTTATCTGCAGGGGGGATAGGTGCTTTCTTT

j_gene: TRBJ1-5
abundance: .
v_gene: TRBV5-1
d_gene: TRBD1
CDR3aa: CASSPGQASNQSQHF
CDR3nt: TGCGCCAGCAGCCCGGGACAGGCTAGCAATCAGTCCCAGCATTTT

j_gene: TRBJ2-2
abundance: .
v_gene: TRBV7-3
d_gene: TRBD1
CDR3aa: CASSPSLVGGADTGELFF
CDR3nt: TGTGCCAGCAGCCCCTCGTTAGTAGGGGGCGCGGACACCGGGGAGCTGTTTTTT

j_gene: TRBJ2-2
abundance: .
v_gene: TRBV15
d_gene: TRBD2
CDR3aa: CATSRGLAGGPGTGELFF
CDR3nt: TGTGCCACCAGCAGAGGTCTAGCGGGGGGGCCGGGCACCGGGGAGCTGTTTTTT